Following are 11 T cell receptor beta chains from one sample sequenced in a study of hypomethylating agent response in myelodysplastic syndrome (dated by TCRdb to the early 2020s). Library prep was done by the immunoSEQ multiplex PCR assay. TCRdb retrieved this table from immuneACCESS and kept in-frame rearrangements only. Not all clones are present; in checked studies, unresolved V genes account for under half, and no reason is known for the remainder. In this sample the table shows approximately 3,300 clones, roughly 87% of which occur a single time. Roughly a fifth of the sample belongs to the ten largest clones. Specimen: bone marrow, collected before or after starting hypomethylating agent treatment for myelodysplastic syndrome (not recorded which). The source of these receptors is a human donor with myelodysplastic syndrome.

CDR3: CASSLTSGLSPYEQYF. CDR3 DNA: TGTGCCAGCAGCTTAACCTCGGGGCTGTCGCCCTACGAGCAGTACTTC. The chain couples TRBV7-2 to TRBJ2-7; D is tentatively TRBD1 or TRBD2 (5 bases each). V dropped 2 bases and J dropped 2 bases, with 16 bases sitting between them. The V gene's germline CDR1 is SGHTA and CDR2 FQGNSA. The CDR3 sequence is 16 residues long.

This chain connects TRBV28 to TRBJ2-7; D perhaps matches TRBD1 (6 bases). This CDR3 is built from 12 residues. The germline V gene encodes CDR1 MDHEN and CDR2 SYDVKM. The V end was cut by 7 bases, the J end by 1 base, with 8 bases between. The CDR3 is CASMQGSYEQYF. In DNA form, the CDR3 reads TGTGCCAGCATGCAGGGGTCCTACGAGCAGTACTTC.

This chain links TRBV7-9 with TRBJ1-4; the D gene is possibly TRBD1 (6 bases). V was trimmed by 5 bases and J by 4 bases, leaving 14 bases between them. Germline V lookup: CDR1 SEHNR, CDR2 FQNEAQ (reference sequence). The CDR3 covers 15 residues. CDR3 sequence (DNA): TGTGCCAGCAGCCCGGAACAGGGAGTTAATGAAAAACTGTTTTTT. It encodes CASSPEQGVNEKLFF.

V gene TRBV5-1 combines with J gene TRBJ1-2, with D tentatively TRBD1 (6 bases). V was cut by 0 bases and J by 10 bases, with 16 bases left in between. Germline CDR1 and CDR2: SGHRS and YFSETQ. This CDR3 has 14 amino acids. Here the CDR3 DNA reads TGCGCCAGCAGCTTGGTTCTGGGGGGCGAGGACTACACCTTC. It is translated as CASSLVLGGEDYTF.

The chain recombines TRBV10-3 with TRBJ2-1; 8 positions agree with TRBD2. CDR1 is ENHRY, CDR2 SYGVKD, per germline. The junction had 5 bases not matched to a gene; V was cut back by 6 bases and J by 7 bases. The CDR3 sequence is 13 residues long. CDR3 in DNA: TGTGCCATCAGAGCGGGAGAAGCAAATGAGCAGTTCTTC. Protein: CAIRAGEANEQFF.

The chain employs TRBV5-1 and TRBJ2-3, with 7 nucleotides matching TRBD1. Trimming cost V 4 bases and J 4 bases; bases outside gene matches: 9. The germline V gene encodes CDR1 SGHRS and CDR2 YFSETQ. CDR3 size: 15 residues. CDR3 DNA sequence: TGCGCCAGCAGCCCTACCGGGACAGCACCAGATACGCAGTATTTT. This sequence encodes CASSPTGTAPDTQYF.

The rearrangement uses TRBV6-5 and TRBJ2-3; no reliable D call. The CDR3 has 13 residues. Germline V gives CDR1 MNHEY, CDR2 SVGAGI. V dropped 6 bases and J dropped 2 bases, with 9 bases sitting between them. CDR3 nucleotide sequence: TGTGCCAGCAGAGGGAACCCCACAGATACGCAGTATTTT. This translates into CASRGNPTDTQYF.

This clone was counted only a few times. The CDR3 sequence is CASGPSGSRNTIYF. The CDR3 bases are TGTGCTAGTGGCCCCTCCGGGTCTAGAAACACCATATATTTT. This chain joins TRBV12-5 and TRBJ1-3; no clear D gene. The V gene's germline CDR1 is LGHNT and CDR2 FRNRAP. CDR3 length: 14 residues. The V and J ends lost 6 bases and 5 bases respectively, with 14 bases between them.

CDR3 in DNA: TGTGCCAGCAGCTTCGACAGGGGGTGGCACAATGAGCAGTTCTTC. It specifies CASSFDRGWHNEQFF. The J gene is TRBJ2-1, the V gene TRBV7-3, with 9 positions matching TRBD1. The J segment lost 5 bases and the V segment lost 3 bases, leaving 5 bases of the junction unmatched. CDR1 SGHTA and CDR2 FQGTGA come from the germline V gene. This CDR3 contains 15 residues. The full variable domain, with the rest looked up from reference TRBV7-3 and TRBJ2-1, is GAGVSQTPSNKVTEKGKYVELRCDPISGHTALYWYRQSLGQGPEFLIYFQGTGAADDSGLPNDRFFAVRPEGSVSTLKIQRTERGDSAVYLCASSFDRGWHNEQFFGPGTRLTVL.

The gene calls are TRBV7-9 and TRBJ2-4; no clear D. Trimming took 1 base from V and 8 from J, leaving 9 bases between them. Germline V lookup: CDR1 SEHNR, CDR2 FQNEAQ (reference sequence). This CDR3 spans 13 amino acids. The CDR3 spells CASSLGGWDIQYF. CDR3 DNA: TGTGCCAGCAGCTTAGGAGGCTGGGACATTCAGTACTTC.

The CDR3 DNA reads as TGTGCCAGCAGTCACGGGACAGGGCTGAACACTGAAGCTTTCTTT. Translating gives CASSHGTGLNTEAFF. The chain joins TRBV6-4 to TRBJ1-1, with 9 nucleotides matching TRBD1. After removal of 5 bases from V and 0 bases from J, the junction contained 4 bases not matched to a gene. Germline CDR1 and CDR2: MRHNA and SNTAGT. The CDR3 has 15 residues.